This passage covers 6 T cell receptor beta chains from one sample sequenced in a study of OX40 agonist ivuxolimab in advanced cancers. The data were produced by immunoSEQ multiplex PCR, yet TCRdb's version contains in-frame clones alone and is incomplete. Of roughly 70,000 clones in the sample, roughly 85% were seen once. The source was CD4+ or CD8+ T cells sorted from blood, collected in a trial of the OX40 agonist ivuxolimab. Receptor source: an adult with an advanced solid tumor such as melanoma, head and neck, liver or kidney cancer.

This clone was observed a single time. This chain joins TRBV19 and TRBJ1-5; TRBD1 is a possible D gene (6 bases). CDR1 and CDR2 (germline): LNHDA, SQIVND (reference sequence). V shed 7 bases and J shed 9 bases, with 16 bases lying between them. The CDR3 runs 13 residues. The CDR3 sequence is CASTPGVWAPQHF. The CDR3 nucleotides read TGTGCCAGTACCCCAGGGGTATGGGCGCCCCAGCATTTT.

This chain connects TRBV7-2 to TRBJ2-7; TRBD2 matches at 10 bases. Trimming cost V 5 bases and J 6 bases; bases outside gene matches: 10. There are 15 residues in the CDR3. Per the germline V gene, CDR1 is SGHTA and CDR2 is FQGNSA. CDR3 loop: CASSLMGLAGGEQYF. The CDR3 nucleotides read TGTGCCAGCAGCCTAATGGGGTTAGCGGGAGGCGAGCAGTACTTC.

This sequence joins TRBV6-1 and TRBJ2-7, with D uncertain. The CDR3 length is 15 residues. V was shortened by 8 bases and J by 0 bases, with 17 bases between the two germline ends. Germline CDR1 is MNHNS and CDR2 is SASEGT. The chain's CDR3 is CASLSLGQSSYEQYF. CDR3 DNA sequence: TGTGCCAGCCTAAGCCTCGGGCAGAGCTCCTACGAGCAGTACTTC.

CDR3 nucleotides: TGCAGCGTTGAAGTTGGACAGGGGATGCGGACTGAAGCTTTCTTT. Translated, it gives CSVEVGQGMRTEAFF. This sequence joins TRBV29-1 and TRBJ1-1, with 9 bases lining up with TRBD1. V dropped 1 base and J dropped 5; count of bases not matched to a gene: 8. Germline values: CDR1 SQVTM, CDR2 ANQGSEA. This CDR3 is built from 15 residues.

The gene calls are TRBV28 and TRBJ1-4; maybe TRBD1 (6 bases). Trimming took 2 bases from V and 4 from J, leaving 14 bases between them. The CDR3 length is 16 residues. Germline CDR1 MDHEN, CDR2 SYDVKM. In nucleotides, the CDR3 is TGTGCCAGCAGTTTAACGTGGGGACACTTTAATGAAAAACTGTTTTTT. Protein sequence: CASSLTWGHFNEKLFF.

This chain uses TRBV18 with TRBJ2-3, with D tentatively TRBD2 (5 bases). The CDR3 has 15 amino acids. The ends were cut back, 4 bases at V and 5 bases at J, with 16 bases in the middle. Looked up from germline, CDR1 is KGHSH and CDR2 is LQKENI. The CDR3 here is CASSLYEAEGDTQYF. As DNA, the CDR3 is TGTGCCAGCTCACTCTACGAGGCCGAGGGAGATACGCAGTATTTT. The complete variable domain, with remaining parts taken from reference TRBV18 and TRBJ2-3, reads NAGVMQNPRHLVRRRGQEARLRCSPMKGHSHVYWYRQLPEEGLKFMVYLQKENIIDESGMPKERFSAEFPKEGPSILRIQQVVRGDSAAYFCASSLYEAEGDTQYFGPGTRLTVL.